Presented here are 30 T cell receptor beta chains from one specimen sequenced in a study of cytomegalovirus exposure and HLA in healthy donors. The PCR was carried out with 60 Vbeta primers and 13 Jbeta primers. Libraries were prepared by immunoSEQ multiplex PCR; TCRdb keeps only in-frame clonotypes and omits some of them. The data hold under 200,000 clones, with around 78% observed a single time. Source material: PBMCs. These receptors all stem from a woman in her twenties or thirties in good health and CMV-seropositive.

The chain combines TRBV19 with TRBJ1-2; possible D gene TRBD1, 6 bases. The CDR3 totals 16 residues. The ends were cut back, 5 bases at V and 2 bases at J, with 18 bases in the middle. CDR1 is LNHDA, CDR2 SQIVND, per germline (reference sequence). CDR3 in amino acids: CASSPLQGFTNYGYTF. CDR3 DNA sequence: TGTGCCAGTAGTCCTCTACAGGGATTTACGAACTATGGCTACACCTTC.

This chain uses TRBV7-8 with TRBJ2-1; TRBD2 matches 8 bases. Germline V gives CDR1 SGHVS, CDR2 FQNEAQ. Germline trimming cut 7 bases from V and 4 bases from J; bases unmatched to any gene: 9. There are 15 residues in the CDR3. In DNA, the CDR3 is TGTGCCAGCACTTTGTCACTAGCGGAGTACAATGAGCAGTTCTTC. Translated: CASTLSLAEYNEQFF.

CDR3 nucleotide sequence: TGTGCCAGCAGCCCAATTAACAGGGGTGGTGGCTACACCTTC. Translating it yields CASSPINRGGGYTF. The gene calls are TRBV11-2 and TRBJ1-2; 7 bases match TRBD1. Losses at the gene ends were 5 bases for V and 7 bases for J; bases not matched to a gene: 10. The CDR3 extends over 14 amino acids. Per the germline V gene, CDR1 is SGHAT and CDR2 is FQNNGV.

This chain joins TRBV7-9 and TRBJ2-7; 8 bases fit TRBD1. This CDR3 has 15 amino acids. CDR1 is SEHNR and CDR2 is FQNEAQ in the germline V gene (reference sequence). Trimming removed 1 base from V and 2 bases from J; junction bases left unmatched: 4. The DNA of the CDR3 is TGTGCCAGCAGCTTAGGGACAGGGATCCCCTACGAGCAGTACTTC. Protein: CASSLGTGIPYEQYF.

V and J are TRBV30 and TRBJ2-7, with a weak D call TRBD1 (6 bases). With 3 bases removed from V and 3 bases from J, the gap between germline ends came to 12 bases. Germline V gene lookup returns CDR1 GTSNPN and CDR2 SVGIG (reference sequence). The CDR3 length is 13 residues. The CDR3, as DNA: TGTGCCTGGAGCAACAGGGAGAGCTACGAGCAGTACTTC. Its translation: CAWSNRESYEQYF.

The chain recombines TRBV10-2 with TRBJ1-2; no clear D. There are 13 residues in the CDR3. V was trimmed by 4 bases and J by 5 bases, leaving 11 bases between them. From germline, CDR1 is WSHSY and CDR2 SAAADI. As DNA, the CDR3 is TGCGCCAGCAGTGCGGCAGGCCTATATGGCTACACCTTC. Protein sequence: CASSAAGLYGYTF.

Points on this clone: Germline and junction disagree at one end, which may indicate a read error. The chain is built from TRBV7-9 and TRBJ1-2, with D tentatively TRBD1 (5 bases). The CDR3 runs 11 residues. The germline gives CDR1 SEHNR, CDR2 FQNEAQ (reference sequence). CDR3 bases: TGTGCCAGCAGCTTAGCCCCAGGGTTCTCCTTC. Its protein product is CASSLAPGFSF.

The chain is built from TRBV29-1 and TRBJ2-2, with TRBD2 identical over 8 bases. V was clipped by 6 bases and J by 1 base; unmatched bases: 4. This CDR3 comprises 14 residues. Germline values: CDR1 SQVTM, CDR2 ANQGSEA. The CDR3 protein is CSVPGRVNTGELFF. In DNA, the CDR3 is TGCAGCGTCCCCGGGAGGGTGAACACCGGGGAGCTGTTTTTT.

The chain carries TRBV19 and TRBJ2-7, with 16 bases fitting TRBD2. The CDR3 sequence is 19 residues long. CDR1 and CDR2 (germline): LNHDA, SQIVND (reference sequence). Trimming removed 2 bases from V and 2 bases from J; junction bases left unmatched: 9. The CDR3 sequence is CASSIRGTSGRAFPYEQYF. The DNA for the CDR3 is TGTGCCAGTAGTATACGCGGGACTAGCGGGAGGGCCTTCCCCTACGAGCAGTACTTC. Filled out from reference TRBV19 and TRBJ2-7, the complete variable domain reads DGGITQSPKYLFRKEGQNVTLSCEQNLNHDAMYWYRQDPGQGLRLIYYSQIVNDFQKGDIAEGYSVSREKKESFPLTVTSAQKNPTAFYLCASSIRGTSGRAFPYEQYFGPGTRLTVT.

The chain joins TRBV7-9 to TRBJ2-1; tentative D call: TRBD2 (6 bases). The V and J ends lost 5 bases and 8 bases respectively, with 19 bases between them. The germline gives CDR1 SEHNR, CDR2 FQNEAQ (reference sequence). This CDR3 contains 15 residues. The CDR3 region is CASSVRDLATDEQFF. In DNA, the CDR3 is TGTGCCAGCAGCGTCCGGGACTTGGCGACCGATGAGCAGTTCTTC.

The gene calls are TRBV4-3 and TRBJ2-7; weak D call: TRBD1 (6 bases). CDR1 and CDR2 from the germline V gene are LGHNA and YSLEER. Trimming left V 2 bases short and J 3 bases short, with 14 bases between. There are 15 residues in the CDR3. In DNA, the CDR3 is TGCGCCAGCAGCCAACTCATTGGGGGCTACTACGAGCAGTACTTC. Its protein product is CASSQLIGGYYEQYF.

The chain is built from TRBV19 and TRBJ1-2, with 8 bases lining up with TRBD1. CDR1 and CDR2 from the germline V gene are LNHDA and SQIVND (reference sequence). Unmatched junction bases numbered 13, after V lost 8 bases and J lost 5 bases. The CDR3 is 15 residues long. The CDR3 bases are TGTGCCAGTTCCCCGGCGGGGACAGGTAGATATGGCTACACCTTC. This codes for CASSPAGTGRYGYTF.

V and J are TRBV5-4 and TRBJ2-1; D gene uncertain. The CDR3 has 15 residues. The V and J ends lost 4 bases and 0 bases respectively, with 11 bases between them. CDR1 and CDR2 (germline): SGHNT, YYREEE (reference sequence). CDR3 amino acids: CASSHALSSYNEQFF. The DNA for the CDR3 is TGTGCCAGCAGCCACGCCCTAAGCTCCTACAATGAGCAGTTCTTC.

The chain joins TRBV25-1 to TRBJ1-2; maybe TRBD1 (5 bases). With 2 bases removed from V and 8 bases from J, the gap between germline ends came to 12 bases. Germline V gene lookup returns CDR1 MGHDK and CDR2 SYGVNS. This CDR3 is 13 amino acids long. This chain's CDR3 is CASSEAGSDGYTF. Written as DNA, the CDR3 is TGTGCCAGCAGTGAAGCAGGGTCGGACGGCTACACCTTC.

V is TRBV18 and J is TRBJ1-5, with a tentative D call TRBD1 (5 bases). V was clipped by 0 bases and J by 5 bases, with 11 bases between them. The CDR3 loop spans 15 amino acids. Germline loops: CDR1 KGHSH, CDR2 LQKENI. The CDR3 DNA reads TGTGCCAGCTCACCACCGCAGGGTAGGGATCAGCCCCAGCATTTT. The encoded protein is CASSPPQGRDQPQHF.

The chain links TRBV9 to TRBJ2-5; D might be TRBD2 (6 bases). Germline V gene sequence: CDR1 SGDLS, CDR2 YYNGEE. There are 15 residues in the CDR3. V dropped 0 bases and J dropped 5 bases, with 14 bases sitting between them. The CDR3 nucleotides read TGTGCCAGCAGCGTAGCTGGGCGGGGATACGAGACCCAGTACTTC. It codes for CASSVAGRGYETQYF.

The rearrangement links TRBV4-3 to TRBJ1-4; no clear D gene. V lost 0 bases and J 2 bases, leaving 10 bases between the germline ends. The germline gives CDR1 LGHNA, CDR2 YSLEER. The CDR3 loop spans 16 amino acids. The chain's CDR3 is CASSQDSSLTNEKLFF. CDR3 in DNA: TGCGCCAGCAGCCAAGATAGCAGCCTGACTAATGAAAAACTGTTTTTT.

The J gene is TRBJ2-1, the V gene TRBV28; 8 positions agree with TRBD2. The germline gives CDR1 MDHEN, CDR2 SYDVKM. This CDR3 has 15 amino acids. Germline trimming cut 5 bases from V and 6 bases from J; bases unmatched to any gene: 9. CDR3 region: CASSETGGRVNEQFF. CDR3 bases: TGTGCCAGCAGTGAAACGGGGGGGCGCGTCAATGAGCAGTTCTTC.

The V call is TRBV6-5, the J call TRBJ1-5; D gene unclear. The CDR3 extends over 13 amino acids. V was shortened by 6 bases and J by 5 bases, with 11 bases between the two germline ends. Germline CDR1 and CDR2: MNHEY and SVGAGI. The DNA of the CDR3 is TGTGCCAGCAGCCCAACTCGTGATCAGCCCCAGCATTTT. This codes for CASSPTRDQPQHF.

CDR3 amino acids: CASESSGGYNEQFF. The CDR3 coding sequence is TGCGCCAGCGAGTCTAGCGGGGGATACAATGAGCAGTTCTTC. The V and J genes are TRBV5-1 and TRBJ2-1; 10 nucleotides agree with TRBD2. The CDR3 runs to 14 residues. The V and J ends lost 7 bases and 4 bases, in that order; junction bases with no gene match: 5. Germline V gene lookup returns CDR1 SGHRS and CDR2 YFSETQ.

The chain carries TRBV29-1 and TRBJ2-5; tentatively, D is TRBD2 (6 bases). The CDR3 covers 12 residues. Germline CDR1 SQVTM, CDR2 ANQGSEA. Trimming removed 4 bases at V and 4 bases at J, with 10 bases between. The CDR3 bases are TGCAGCGTTGCGGACTACATAGAGACCCAGTACTTC. Its translation is CSVADYIETQYF.

The chain has TRBV6-5 and TRBJ1-4; D is ambiguous. Between the trimmed V and J ends, which lost 6 bases and 0 bases, there was a span of 8 bases. The CDR3 consists of 14 residues. Germline V gene sequence: CDR1 MNHEY, CDR2 SVGAGI. CDR3 nucleotide sequence: TGTGCCAGCAGCGACCTAGCAACTAATGAAAAACTGTTTTTT. This encodes CASSDLATNEKLFF.

The gene calls are TRBV29-1 and TRBJ1-1, with a possible D match to TRBD1 (5 bases). V gave up 7 bases and J gave up 0 bases, with 18 bases separating them. The CDR3 runs to 15 residues. Per germline, CDR1 SQVTM and CDR2 ANQGSEA. The CDR3 DNA reads TGCAGCGCCCTCCCTAACAGGTGGTTGAACACTGAAGCTTTCTTT. This gives the protein CSALPNRWLNTEAFF.

The chain combines TRBV9 with TRBJ2-2; D perhaps matches TRBD1 (5 bases). In germline, CDR1 is SGDLS, CDR2 YYNGEE. The CDR3 contains 17 residues. Deletions cut 3 bases from V and 4 bases from J, with 19 bases between. The CDR3: CASSDTSRASSTGELFF. CDR3 bases: TGTGCCAGCAGCGACACCTCCAGGGCGTCCTCCACCGGGGAGCTGTTTTTT.

The chain employs TRBV10-3 and TRBJ2-7, with 8 bases aligning to TRBD1. Germline loops: CDR1 ENHRY, CDR2 SYGVKD. V was clipped by 6 bases and J by 5 bases; unmatched bases: 9. The CDR3 is 14 amino acids. CDR3 region: CAISHDRGLDEQYF. Written as DNA, the CDR3 is TGTGCCATCAGCCATGACAGGGGATTGGACGAGCAGTACTTC.

The chain couples TRBV10-1 to TRBJ2-7; TRBD2 matches at 7 bases. CDR1 is WNHNN, CDR2 SYGVQD, per germline (reference sequence). The CDR3 has 13 amino acids. Trimming removed 2 bases from V and 6 bases from J; junction bases left unmatched: 4. The chain's CDR3 is CASSELPSGEQYF. CDR3 coding DNA: TGCGCCAGCAGTGAGCTTCCTAGCGGCGAGCAGTACTTC.

The rearrangement joins TRBV7-2 to TRBJ2-1, with 10 bases aligning to TRBD2. The CDR3 has 17 residues. The trim removed 2 bases at V and 5 bases at J, leaving 9 bases unmatched. Germline values: CDR1 SGHTA, CDR2 FQGNSA. CDR3 in DNA: TGTGCCAGCAGCTTAAGGGGGGCTAGCGGGGGACACAATGAGCAGTTCTTC. Translated: CASSLRGASGGHNEQFF.

This clone was detected only once. This chain uses TRBV2 with TRBJ2-5; the D gene is possibly TRBD2 (5 bases). The V gene lost 7 bases and the J gene lost 5 bases, with 14 bases spanning the gap. CDR1 and CDR2 from the germline V gene are SNHLY and FYNNEI. This CDR3 contains 13 residues. The CDR3 loop is CASTGELVETQYF. The CDR3 DNA sequence: TGTGCCAGCACTGGGGAACTAGTGGAGACCCAGTACTTC. Variable domain in full (rest from reference TRBV2 and TRBJ2-5): EPEVTQTPSHQVTQMGQEVILRCVPISNHLYFYWYRQILGQKVEFLVSFYNNEISEKSEIFDDQFSVERPDGSNFTLKIRSTKLEDSAMYFCASTGELVETQYFGPGTRLLVL.

This clone was seen a few times. This chain uses TRBV19 with TRBJ1-5, with TRBD1 identical over 9 bases. CDR3 size: 14 residues. Trimming took 5 bases from V and 4 from J; bases not matched to a gene: 3. Germline V gives CDR1 LNHDA, CDR2 SQIVND (reference sequence). Here the CDR3 reads CASSAGQGNQPQHF. The CDR3 DNA is TGTGCCAGTAGTGCCGGACAGGGGAATCAGCCCCAGCATTTT.

The chain is built from TRBV4-1 and TRBJ2-3, with a weak D call TRBD1 (5 bases). Germline V CDR1 and CDR2: MGHRA, YSYEKL. This CDR3 spans 16 amino acids. V was shortened by 7 bases and J by 1 base, with 18 bases between the two germline ends. CDR3 DNA: TGCGCCAGCAAGCCCCAGGTAGGGGTGGGCACAGATACGCAGTATTTT. It is translated as CASKPQVGVGTDTQYF.